Only a few counts were recorded for the clone carrying this T cell receptor beta chain. What it binds is unknown. From germline, CDR1 is MNHEY and CDR2 SVGEGT. The CDR3 is 15 residues long. Deletions cut 6 bases from V and 0 bases from J, with 15 bases between. TCRdb independently ran MiXCR on the 5' RACE reads; one entry per CDR3 protein. Of 350,000 to 500,000 distinct CDR3 sequences listed, around 17% are singletons. The sample belongs to a study of T-cell memory formation after mild COVID-19. Study-wide points: Clones that contracted clustered mainly in CM and EM if CD4+ and in EMRA if CD8+.

The chain combines TRBV6-2 or TRBV6-3 with TRBJ2-7; D perhaps matches TRBD2 (7 bases). The TCR comes from a man aged 18 to 30 who had mild COVID-19 (a few samples of this study predate the infection). Cell type and time point are not known. Material: PBMCs or a T cell subset sorted from them (not recorded which). CDR3 sequence (DNA): TGTGCCAGCAGCCCGGGGGGCCAGAGCTCCTACGAGCAGTACGTC. This sequence encodes CASSPGGQSSYEQYV.